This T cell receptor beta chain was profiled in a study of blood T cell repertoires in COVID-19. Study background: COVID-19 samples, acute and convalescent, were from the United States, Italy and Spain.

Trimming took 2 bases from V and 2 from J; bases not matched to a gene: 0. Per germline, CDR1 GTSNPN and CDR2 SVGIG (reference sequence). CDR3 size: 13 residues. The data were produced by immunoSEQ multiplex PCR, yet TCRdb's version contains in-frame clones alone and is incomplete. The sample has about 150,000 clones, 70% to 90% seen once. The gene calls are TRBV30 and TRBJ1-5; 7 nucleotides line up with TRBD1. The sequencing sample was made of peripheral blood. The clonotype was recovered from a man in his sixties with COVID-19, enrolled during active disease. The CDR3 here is CAWSQGGNQPQHF. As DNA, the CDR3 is TGTGCCTGGAGTCAGGGGGGCAATCAGCCCCAGCATTTT.